This entry features one T cell receptor (beta chain) sequence. Its antigen is still unknown. Germline values: CDR1 MNHNS, CDR2 SASEGT. Trimming removed 0 bases from V and 5 bases from J; junction bases left unmatched: 10. The CDR3 extends over 17 amino acids. This sample is part of a study of cytomegalovirus exposure and HLA in healthy donors. The study's findings and limits: According to an earlier analysis, most TCR beta V segments yielded productive rearrangements about 87% or about 30% of the time.

13 Jbeta primers and 60 Vbeta primers were used for the PCR. The data were produced by immunoSEQ multiplex PCR, yet TCRdb's version contains in-frame clones alone and is incomplete. The profile covers some 150,000 clones, with roughly 80% appearing a single time and under 6% taken by the ten largest. This sequence joins TRBV6-1 and TRBJ1-2; 9 positions agree with TRBD1. The TCR originated in a woman aged 45-65 years in good health and CMV-seropositive. The sample was PBMCs. The chain's CDR3 is CASSEADRGPLGYGYTF. The CDR3 bases are TGTGCCAGCAGTGAAGCGGACAGGGGCCCGCTCGGGTATGGCTACACCTTC.